The 3 T cell receptor beta chains in this list originate from one sample, sequenced in a study of blood T cell repertoires in COVID-19. Assay: immunoSEQ multiplex PCR; the TCRdb copy retains only in-frame clones and omits some. Of some 98,000 clones in the sample, roughly 82% were seen once. Sequenced material: peripheral blood. These receptors were obtained from a man aged 70-80 years with active or convalescent COVID-19.

The genes are TRBV6-5 and TRBJ2-7, with D maybe TRBD2 (6 bases). The CDR3 runs 16 residues. Trimming shortened V by 4 bases and J by 5 bases, and 21 bases separated the two germline ends. Germline values: CDR1 MNHEY, CDR2 SVGAGI. This chain's CDR3 is CASSSDGWRETNEQYF. CDR3 nucleotides: TGTGCCAGCAGTTCCGATGGTTGGCGGGAAACGAACGAGCAGTACTTC.

This rearrangement joins TRBV3-1 (or the pseudogene TRBV3-2) to TRBJ2-1; no firm D call. Germline CDR1 LGHDT, CDR2 YNNKEL (reference sequence). The CDR3 is 14 amino acids. Trimming stripped 2 bases from V and 1 base from J, with 6 bases between. The CDR3 nucleotides are TGTGCCAGCAGCCAACGGTTATCCTACAATGAGCAGTTCTTC. This gives the protein CASSQRLSYNEQFF.

V gene TRBV3-1 (or the pseudogene TRBV3-2) combines with J gene TRBJ1-1, with D unclear. V dropped 0 bases and J dropped 7 bases, with 12 bases sitting between them. Germline lookup yields CDR1 LGHDT and CDR2 YNNKEL (reference sequence). CDR3 length: 14 residues. The CDR3 protein is CASSQDAGDGEAFF. CDR3 DNA: TGTGCCAGCAGCCAAGACGCCGGGGATGGTGAAGCTTTCTTT.